The 27 T cell receptor beta chains in this list originate from one sample, sequenced in a study of OX40 agonist ivuxolimab in advanced cancers. The assay was immunoSEQ multiplex PCR, and TCRdb's table has in-frame clones only and misses some. The sample yields about 50,000 clones, more than 75% seen once. Sequenced here: CD4+ or CD8+ T cells sorted from blood, sampled in a trial of the OX40 agonist ivuxolimab. The receptors originated from an adult with an advanced solid tumor such as melanoma, head and neck, liver or kidney cancer.

CDR3 sequence (DNA): TGCAGCGTTGGCAGACAGGGTAGAACCTATGGCTACACCTTC. Translation gives CSVGRQGRTYGYTF. This rearrangement joins TRBV29-1 to TRBJ1-2, with 7 nucleotides matching TRBD1. Per germline, CDR1 SQVTM and CDR2 ANQGSEA. This CDR3 has 14 residues. The V and J ends lost 4 bases and 4 bases, in that order; junction bases with no gene match: 9.

The chain combines TRBV11-2 with TRBJ2-4; tentatively, D is TRBD2 (6 bases). Per germline, CDR1 SGHAT and CDR2 FQNNGV. Trimming took off 5 bases at V and 6 bases at J, with 11 bases between the two ends. The CDR3 extends over 13 amino acids. The CDR3 DNA reads as TGTGCCAGCAGCCCCGGGGGTGGAAACATTCAGTACTTC. Its translation: CASSPGGGNIQYF.

The chain combines TRBV4-3 with TRBJ2-7, with D possibly TRBD1 on 5 matching bases. Trimming took 0 bases from V and 2 from J, leaving 11 bases between them. Germline loops: CDR1 LGHNA, CDR2 YSLEER. This CDR3 region has 15 residues. The CDR3 DNA sequence: TGCGCCAGCAGCCAAGATAGCCAGGGAACCTACGAGCAGTACTTC. Translation gives CASSQDSQGTYEQYF.

CDR3 sequence (DNA): TGTGCCAGCAGCTTAATTCCCGGGGAACTGTTTTTT. Amino acids: CASSLIPGELFF. V gene TRBV11-2 combines with J gene TRBJ1-4; no definite D call. The CDR3 consists of 12 residues. Germline V gives CDR1 SGHAT, CDR2 FQNNGV. V gave up 2 bases and J gave up 12 bases, with 10 bases separating them.

Only a few counts were recorded for this clone. The rearrangement links TRBV10-3 to TRBJ1-5, with 8 bases matching TRBD1. V shed 4 bases, J shed 6 bases, and the junction held 5 bases outside the gene matches. Looked up from germline, CDR1 is ENHRY and CDR2 is SYGVKD. The CDR3 covers 14 residues. The CDR3 protein is CAISGTGSGQPQHF. The CDR3 coding sequence is TGTGCCATCAGTGGGACAGGGTCGGGTCAGCCCCAGCATTTT.

CDR3 DNA: TGTGCCAGCAGTACAGGGGAGCTCCCTGAAGCTTTCTTT. Its protein product is CASSTGELPEAFF. The chain combines TRBV13 with TRBJ1-1, with 7 bases matching TRBD1. This CDR3 is 13 amino acids long. With V trimmed by 6 bases and J by 6 bases, 7 bases remained unmatched. CDR1 PRHDT and CDR2 FYEKMQ come from the germline V gene (reference sequence).

The chain links TRBV7-6 to TRBJ2-5, with D possibly matching TRBD1 (6 bases). CDR3 length: 15 residues. Trimming took off 5 bases at V and 2 bases at J, with 15 bases between the two ends. The germline V gene has CDR1 SGHVS and CDR2 FNYEAQ. The CDR3 loop reads CASSPFTGLQETQYF. CDR3 nucleotides: TGTGCCAGCAGCCCCTTTACAGGGTTGCAAGAGACCCAGTACTTC.

This sequence joins TRBV6-5 and TRBJ2-7; possibly TRBD1 for D (6 bases). CDR1 and CDR2 from the germline V gene are MNHEY and SVGAGI. The CDR3 runs to 14 residues. V shed 5 bases and J shed 2 bases, with 13 bases lying between them. The CDR3 nucleotides read TGTGCCAGCAGTCGGTCGGGACACCCCTACGAGCAGTACTTC. Translating gives CASSRSGHPYEQYF.

The chain carries TRBV6-5 and TRBJ1-5; maybe TRBD1 (6 bases). CDR1 MNHEY and CDR2 SVGAGI come from the germline V gene. The CDR3 is 14 residues long. V lost 5 bases and J lost 3, with 11 bases in between. CDR3 nucleotides: TGTGCCAGCAGTGAAGACAGGACCAATCAGCCCCAGCATTTT. Its translation is CASSEDRTNQPQHF.

In this sample, this clone turned up once. The chain carries TRBV6-5 and TRBJ1-4; no firm D call. V was trimmed by 0 bases and J by 10 bases, leaving 12 bases between them. Germline V CDR1 and CDR2: MNHEY, SVGAGI. The length of the CDR3 is 14 residues. Here the CDR3 DNA reads TGTGCCAGCAGTTACTCGGCCAAGGGAGTAAAACTGTTTTTT. It encodes CASSYSAKGVKLFF.

The J gene is TRBJ1-5, the V gene TRBV5-1; D perhaps matches TRBD1 (5 bases). The V gene lost 2 bases and the J gene lost 3 bases, with 9 bases spanning the gap. This CDR3 is 14 amino acids long. Germline V gene data show CDR1 as SGHRS and CDR2 as YFSETQ. DNA of the CDR3: TGCGCCAGCAGCTTTTCAGGGCCCAATCAGCCCCAGCATTTT. Translated, it gives CASSFSGPNQPQHF.

V usage is TRBV6-6 and J usage is TRBJ1-5, with 12 bases fitting TRBD1. V shed 5 bases and J 7 bases; nucleotides not matched to a gene: 6. Germline lookup yields CDR1 MNHNY and CDR2 SVGAGI (reference sequence). The CDR3 spans 15 residues. The CDR3 coding sequence is TGTGCCAGCAGTCCGGGACAGGGGGCAAAGCAGCCCCAGCATTTT. Translation gives CASSPGQGAKQPQHF.

V is TRBV5-1 and J is TRBJ1-4; no firm D call. CDR1 SGHRS and CDR2 YFSETQ come from the germline V gene. Trimming shortened V by 2 bases and J by 8 bases, and 13 bases separated the two germline ends. CDR3 length equals 14 residues. CDR3 bases: TGCGCCAGCAGCTTAGGAGGGAGGGAGGAAAAACTGTTTTTT. This encodes CASSLGGREEKLFF.

J is TRBJ2-2 and V is TRBV21-1; whether TRBD2, the table's D call, matches the DNA was not checked. TRBV21-1 is reported as a pseudogene. CDR3 length: 18 amino acids. CDR3 in amino acids: CASSKELAGSANTGELFF. In DNA, the CDR3 is TGTGCCAGCAGCAAAGAACTAGCGGGATCGGCGAACACCGGGGAGCTGTTTTTT.

The chain combines TRBV6-5 with TRBJ1-2, with D uncertain. The CDR3 spans 11 residues. V gave up 2 bases and J gave up 8 bases, with 6 bases separating them. Germline V CDR1 and CDR2: MNHEY, SVGAGI. The DNA of the CDR3 is TGTGCCAGCAGTTACGGGAGGGGCTACACCTTC. This codes for CASSYGRGYTF.

The chain couples TRBV6-1 to TRBJ2-7; D uncertain. Germline V gives CDR1 MNHNS, CDR2 SASEGT. Trimming took 2 bases from V and 4 from J, leaving 18 bases between them. The CDR3 sequence is 16 residues long. The CDR3 loop is CASSEYIPRLPYEQYF. In DNA form, the CDR3 reads TGTGCCAGCAGTGAATATATCCCGCGCCTTCCGTACGAGCAGTACTTC.

CDR3 protein: CAITGKVSSEQYF. The DNA for the CDR3 is TGTGCCATCACGGGAAAGGTGTCGAGCGAGCAGTACTTC. The rearrangement uses TRBV10-3 and TRBJ2-7, with a tentative D call TRBD2 (5 bases). CDR3 length: 13 residues. From germline, CDR1 is ENHRY and CDR2 SYGVKD. With 7 bases removed from V and 6 bases from J, the gap between germline ends came to 16 bases.

This clone was seen just once. The chain couples TRBV19 to TRBJ2-4; the match to TRBD1 covers 7 bases. V trimming: 6 bases; J trimming: 6 bases; junction bases outside the gene matches: 8. In germline, CDR1 is LNHDA, CDR2 SQIVND (reference sequence). The CDR3 has 14 amino acids. The CDR3 here is CASSDTTGINIQYF. CDR3 DNA sequence: TGTGCCAGTAGCGACACGACAGGGATAAACATTCAGTACTTC.

The chain joins TRBV10-2 to TRBJ1-2, with D possibly being TRBD1 (5 bases). Germline V CDR1 and CDR2: WSHSY, SAAADI. The CDR3 runs 14 residues. Trimming shortened V by 6 bases and J by 2 bases, and 13 bases separated the two germline ends. CDR3 sequence reads: CASRLRGGNYGYTF. In nucleotides, the CDR3 is TGCGCCAGCAGGCTGAGGGGAGGGAACTATGGCTACACCTTC.

This clone appeared a few times. The rearrangement joins TRBV10-2 to TRBJ2-6, with D possibly TRBD1 on 5 matching bases. The germline V and J ends were trimmed by 6 bases and 0 bases, with 15 bases remaining between them. Germline V CDR1 and CDR2: WSHSY, SAAADI. CDR3 length: 17 residues. This CDR3 is CASSQGVVSSGANVLTF. CDR3 in DNA: TGCGCCAGCAGCCAAGGGGTAGTAAGCTCTGGGGCCAACGTCCTGACTTTC.

V gene TRBV6-4 combines with J gene TRBJ1-6; perhaps TRBD1 as D (6 bases). The ends were cut back, 0 bases at V and 9 bases at J, with 9 bases in the middle. Looked up from germline, CDR1 is MRHNA and CDR2 is SNTAGT. The CDR3 loop spans 14 amino acids. This CDR3 reads CASSDSKQGSPLHF. DNA for the CDR3: TGTGCCAGCAGTGACTCAAAACAGGGTTCACCCCTCCACTTT.

CDR3 nucleotide sequence: TGTGCCACCAGCAGAGTAGGGGGAAAAGAACAGTTCTTC. Its protein product is CATSRVGGKEQFF. The chain has TRBV15 and TRBJ2-1; tentatively, D is TRBD1 (6 bases). Trimming took off 1 base at V and 13 bases at J, with 14 bases between the two ends. The CDR3 contains 13 residues. The V gene's germline CDR1 is LNHNV and CDR2 YYDKDF (reference sequence). Variable domain in full (rest from reference TRBV15 and TRBJ2-1): DAMVIQNPRYQVTQFGKPVTLSCSQTLNHNVMYWYQQKSSQAPKLLFHYYDKDFNNEADTPDNFQSRRPNTSFCFLDIRSPGLGDTAMYLCATSRVGGKEQFFGPGTRLTVL.

In this sample, this clone turned up a few times. The chain joins TRBV7-9 to TRBJ1-1; no clear D. V gave up 9 bases and J gave up 4 bases, with 12 bases separating them. Germline V gene lookup returns CDR1 SEHNR and CDR2 FQNEAQ (reference sequence). The CDR3 is 12 amino acids. CDR3: CASTKGFTEAFF. Written as DNA, the CDR3 is TGTGCCAGTACGAAAGGGTTCACTGAAGCTTTCTTT.

This chain connects TRBV4-3 to TRBJ2-7; the match to TRBD2 covers 8 bases. Trimming removed 0 bases from V and 2 bases from J; junction bases left unmatched: 6. CDR3 length: 16 amino acids. Germline values: CDR1 LGHNA, CDR2 YSLEER. The CDR3: CASSQDLAGTPYEQYF. Here the CDR3 DNA reads TGCGCCAGCAGCCAAGATCTAGCGGGCACCCCCTACGAGCAGTACTTC.

Notes on this clone: Other nucleotide sequences from this sample produce the same CDR3. The chain uses TRBV6-5 and TRBJ1-1, with 8 bases identical to TRBD1. The CDR3 is 12 amino acids. The junction had 1 base not matched to a gene; V was cut back by 5 bases and J by 5 bases. Germline values: CDR1 MNHEY, CDR2 SVGAGI. CDR3 nucleotide sequence: TGTGCCAGCAGTAGACAGGGGACTGAAGCTTTCTTT. As protein: CASSRQGTEAFF.

This clone showed up just once. The chain couples TRBV19 to TRBJ2-5; TRBD2 matches 8 bases. The V gene's germline CDR1 is LNHDA and CDR2 SQIVND (reference sequence). The V and J ends lost 5 bases and 6 bases, in that order; junction bases with no gene match: 8. There are 14 residues in the CDR3. CDR3 nucleotide sequence: TGTGCCAGTAGTCCGCCCACTAGCGGTCAGACCCAGTACTTC. Residues: CASSPPTSGQTQYF.

This CDR3 reads CASKGPSTNEKLFF. In DNA, the CDR3 is TGTGCCAGCAAGGGACCCTCAACTAATGAAAAACTGTTTTTT. The rearrangement joins TRBV6-6 to TRBJ1-4; tentatively, D is TRBD1 (5 bases). Germline CDR1 reads MNHNY; CDR2 reads SVGAGI (reference sequence). Trimming took 7 bases from V and 0 from J, leaving 9 bases between them. CDR3 length equals 14 residues.